This T cell receptor (beta chain) was obtained from a study of T cells in Graves' hyperthyroidism and ophthalmopathy. The source material, RNA transcripts, was used to amplify TCR beta CDR3 regions. During a first-round RT-PCR of the TCR CDR3, the HTBI primer set was used. TCRdb re-analysed the multiplex PCR reads in MiXCR, keeping a single row per CDR3 protein. The table shows fewer than 650,000 distinct CDR3 sequences, with about 14% occurring only once. Germline trimming cut 7 bases from V and 2 bases from J; bases unmatched to any gene: 3. CDR1 is SNHLY, CDR2 FYNNEI, per germline. CDR3 length: 15 residues. This clonotype was picked up many times.

This TCR came from a woman aged 40 to 49 with Graves' hyperthyroidism. The source material was blood. The chain is built from TRBV2 and TRBJ2-2; 11 positions match TRBD2. The CDR3 loop reads CASTGTSGNTGELFF. In DNA form, the CDR3 reads TGTGCCAGCACTGGGACTAGCGGAAACACCGGGGAGCTGTTTTTT. The full variable domain, its missing parts supplied by reference TRBV2 and TRBJ2-2, is EPEVTQTPSHQVTQMGQEVILRCVPISNHLYFYWYRQILGQKVEFLVSFYNNEISEKSEIFDDQFSVERPDGSNFTLKIRSTKLEDSAMYFCASTGTSGNTGELFFGEGSRLTVL.